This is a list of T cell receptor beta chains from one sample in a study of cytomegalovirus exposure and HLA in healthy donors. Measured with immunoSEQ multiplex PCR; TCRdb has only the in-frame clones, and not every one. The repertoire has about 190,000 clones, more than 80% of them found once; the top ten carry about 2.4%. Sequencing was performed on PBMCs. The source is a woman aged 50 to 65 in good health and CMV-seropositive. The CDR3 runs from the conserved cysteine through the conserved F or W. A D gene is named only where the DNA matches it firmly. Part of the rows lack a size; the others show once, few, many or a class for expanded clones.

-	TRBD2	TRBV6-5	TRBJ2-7	CASRGLAGDYEQYF	TGTGCCAGCAGGGGACTAGCGGGGGACTACGAGCAGTACTTC
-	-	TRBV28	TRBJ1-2	CASSLLQQGFSYGYTF	TGTGCCAGCAGTTTATTGCAACAGGGATTCTCCTATGGCTACACCTTC
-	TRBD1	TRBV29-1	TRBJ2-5	CSVAQGGGTQYF	TGCAGCGTCGCACAGGGGGGAGGGACCCAGTACTTC
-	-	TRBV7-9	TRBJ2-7	CASSDLGDYEQYF	TGTGCCAGCAGCGATTTAGGGGACTACGAGCAGTACTTC
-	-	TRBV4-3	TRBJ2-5	CASSRRGGWVAQYF	TGCGCCAGCAGCCGAAGGGGGGGGTGGGTTGCCCAGTACTTC
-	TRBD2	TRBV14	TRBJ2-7	CASSPRPGTIVYEQYF	TGTGCCAGCAGCCCTAGGCCTGGGACTATCGTCTACGAGCAGTACTTC
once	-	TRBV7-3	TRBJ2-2	CASSQLVAPGGELFF	TGTGCCAGCAGCCAACTAGTCGCGCCCGGCGGGGAGCTGTTTTTT
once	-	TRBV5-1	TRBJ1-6	CASSLAGFGSPLHF	TGCGCCAGCAGCTTGGCAGGTTTTGGGTCACCCCTCCACTTT
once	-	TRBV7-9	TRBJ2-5	CSSSAREETQYF	TGTTCCAGCAGCGCTAGAGAGGAGACCCAGTACTTC
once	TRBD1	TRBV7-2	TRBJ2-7	CASSTGTGGYEQYF	TGTGCCAGCAGCACCGGGACAGGGGGCTACGAGCAGTACTTC
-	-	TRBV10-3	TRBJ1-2	CAISPGINYGYTF	TGTGCCATCAGCCCAGGGATTAACTATGGCTACACCTTC
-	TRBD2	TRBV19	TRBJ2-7	CASSISSGGLGEQYF	TGTGCCAGTAGTATATCTAGCGGGGGTCTGGGCGAGCAGTACTTC
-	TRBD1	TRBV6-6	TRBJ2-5	CASNPESGQGEETQYF	TGTGCCAGCAACCCCGAGTCGGGACAGGGGGAGGAGACCCAGTACTTC
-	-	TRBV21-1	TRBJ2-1	CASSKWSGGPYNEQFF	TGTGCCAGCAGCAAATGGAGCGGGGGGCCGTACAATGAGCAGTTCTTC
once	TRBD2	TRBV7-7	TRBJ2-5	CASSLELRGGSQETQYF	TGTGCTAGCAGCTTAGAGTTGCGGGGGGGCAGCCAAGAGACCCAGTACTTC
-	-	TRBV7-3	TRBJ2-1	CASSPSALSYNEQFF	TGTGCCAGCAGTCCCAGCGCCCTCTCCTACAATGAGCAGTTCTTC
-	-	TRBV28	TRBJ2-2	CASRRQGGAGELFF	TGTGCCAGCAGGCGGCAGGGAGGCGCCGGGGAGCTGTTTTTT
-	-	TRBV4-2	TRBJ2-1	CASSQDRSRNEQFF	TGTGCCAGCAGCCAAGATCGGTCCCGCAATGAGCAGTTCTTC
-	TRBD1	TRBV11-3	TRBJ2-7	CASSLTGGDEQYF	TGTGCCAGCAGCTTAACAGGGGGCGACGAGCAGTACTTC
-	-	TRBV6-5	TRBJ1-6	CASSYSARGHDSPLHF	TGTGCCAGCAGTTACTCAGCCAGGGGACATGATTCACCCCTCCACTTT
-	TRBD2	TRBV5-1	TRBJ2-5	CASTTGLAGAGETQYF	TGCGCCAGCACCACCGGGCTAGCGGGGGCGGGGGAGACCCAGTACTTC
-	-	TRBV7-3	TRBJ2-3	CASSLRSASTDTQYF	TGTGCCAGCAGCTTACGGAGTGCTAGCACAGATACGCAGTATTTT